Listed below are T cell receptor beta chains from one sample, sequenced in a study of cytomegalovirus exposure and HLA in healthy donors. TCRdb keeps only in-frame clones here, not all; method: immunoSEQ multiplex PCR. The sample contains under 200,000 clones, roughly 89% of which appear only once. Sequenced sample: PBMCs. These receptors were taken from a woman between 18 and 29 years old in good health and CMV-seropositive. The CDR3 runs from the conserved cysteine through the conserved F or W. Fields, in order: J gene, clone size, V gene, D gene, CDR3 protein, CDR3 DNA. The D gene is left open where the match is weak. Clone size appears in some rows only: once, few, many, or a class for an expanded clone.

TRBJ2-3,once,TRBV7-2,NA,CASSPSGYTQYF,TGTGCCAGCAGCCCCTCCGGGTATACGCAGTATTTT
TRBJ2-5,once,TRBV7-9,TRBD1,CASSRPGQRGLETQYF,TGTGCCAGCAGCCGACCGGGACAGAGGGGATTGGAGACCCAGTACTTC
TRBJ1-6,NA,TRBV7-9,NA,CASSPGGVGSPLHF,TGTGCCAGCAGCCCCGGCGGGGTAGGGTCACCCCTCCACTTT
TRBJ1-5,NA,TRBV6-5,NA,CASSYSAGPIRQPQHF,TGTGCCAGCAGTTACTCGGCAGGGCCCATACGTCAGCCCCAGCATTTT
TRBJ2-3,NA,TRBV7-2,NA,CATKTRGRTDTQYF,TGTGCCACCAAGACCCGGGGGAGAACAGATACGCAGTATTTT
TRBJ2-5,NA,TRBV5-1,TRBD2,CASTRTSGEETQYF,TGCGCCAGCACCCGGACTAGCGGGGAAGAGACCCAGTACTTC
TRBJ2-1,NA,TRBV6-5,TRBD1,CASSPGQGSYNEQFF,TGTGCCAGCAGCCCGGGACAGGGGTCCTACAATGAGCAGTTCTTC
TRBJ2-1,NA,TRBV6-5,TRBD2,CASIASGGPYNEQFF,TGTGCCAGCATAGCTAGCGGGGGGCCCTACAATGAGCAGTTCTTC
TRBJ2-2,NA,TRBV7-9,NA,CASSLARVQGTGELFF,TGTGCCAGCAGCTTAGCTAGAGTCCAGGGGACCGGGGAGCTGTTTTTT
TRBJ2-2,NA,TRBV19,NA,CASSILGSNTGELFF,TGTGCCAGTAGTATCTTGGGGAGTAACACCGGGGAGCTGTTTTTT
TRBJ1-6,NA,TRBV19,TRBD1,CASRVRDRAFSPLHF,TGTGCCAGTAGGGTACGGGACAGGGCTTTTTCACCCCTCCACTTT
TRBJ2-3,NA,TRBV9,TRBD2,CASSVGSGRGQYF,TGTGCCAGCAGCGTAGGAAGCGGGAGGGGGCAGTATTTT
TRBJ2-3,NA,TRBV6-5,NA,CASSYGPVTDTQYF,TGTGCCAGCAGTTACGGGCCAGTCACAGATACGCAGTATTTT
TRBJ1-5,once,TRBV27,TRBD1,CASSPRQGGSQPQHF,TGTGCCAGCAGTCCCAGACAGGGAGGTAGTCAGCCCCAGCATTTT
TRBJ1-1,once,TRBV19,NA,CASSIVQADTEAFF,TGTGCCAGTAGTATAGTACAGGCGGACACTGAAGCTTTCTTT
TRBJ1-2,NA,TRBV30,NA,CAWSVGGAPDGYTF,TGTGCCTGGAGTGTAGGGGGGGCGCCTGACGGCTACACCTTC
TRBJ1-2,once,TRBV5-4,TRBD1,CASSLTGTGNGYTF,TGTGCCAGCAGCTTGACCGGGACAGGGAATGGCTACACCTTC
TRBJ2-1,NA,TRBV7-3,NA,CASSLIAGSKVF,TGTGCCAGCAGCTTAATTGCGGGGTCCAAAGTCTTC
TRBJ2-2,NA,TRBV7-2,NA,CASSLVGATTGELFF,TGTGCCAGCAGCTTAGTTGGGGCGACCACCGGGGAGCTGTTTTTT
TRBJ2-5,NA,TRBV4-3,NA,CASSQDMAGVQETQYF,TGCGCCAGCAGCCAAGATATGGCAGGGGTGCAAGAGACCCAGTACTTC
TRBJ2-3,NA,TRBV5-6,NA,CASSRPPEDTQYF,TGTGCCAGCAGTCGTCCTCCCGAGGATACGCAGTATTTT
TRBJ1-1,NA,TRBV15,NA,CATSSPLRVVGTEAFF,TGTGCCACCAGCAGCCCTCTGCGGGTTGTTGGCACTGAAGCTTTCTTT
TRBJ1-1,NA,TRBV19,NA,CVGRARTEAFF,TGTGTCGGGAGGGCCAGGACTGAAGCTTTCTTT
TRBJ2-2,NA,TRBV11-2,NA,CASSLAEEDNTGELFF,TGTGCCAGCAGCTTAGCTGAGGAAGATAACACCGGGGAGCTGTTTTTT
TRBJ2-5,NA,TRBV30,NA,CAWSLGRGETQYF,TGTGCCTGGAGTTTGGGGCGAGGAGAGACCCAGTACTTC
TRBJ2-1,once,TRBV5-6,TRBD2,CASSSILAGGSAEQFF,TGTGCCAGCAGCTCGATACTAGCGGGGGGTAGTGCTGAGCAGTTCTTC
TRBJ2-7,NA,TRBV13,TRBD1,CASSLWTGSYEQYF,TGTGCCAGCAGCCTATGGACAGGCTCCTACGAGCAGTACTTC
TRBJ2-2,NA,TRBV7-6,NA,CASSKARRATPNTGELFF,TGTGCCAGCAGCAAAGCCCGGAGGGCGACCCCGAACACCGGGGAGCTGTTTTTT
TRBJ2-2,NA,TRBV4-3,NA,CASSQPIRGNTGELFF,TGCGCCAGCAGCCAACCTATTCGCGGGAACACCGGGGAGCTGTTTTTT
TRBJ1-3,once,TRBV7-9,NA,CASSLGKTGLSGNTIYF,TGTGCCAGCAGCTTAGGGAAAACGGGACTCTCTGGAAACACCATATATTTT
TRBJ2-5,NA,TRBV4-2,TRBD1,CASSPQGDQETQYF,TGTGCCAGCAGCCCACAGGGGGACCAAGAGACCCAGTACTTC
TRBJ2-2,NA,TRBV7-2,TRBD1,CASSSTGVGGELFF,TGTGCCAGCAGCTCCACAGGGGTGGGCGGGGAGCTGTTTTTT
TRBJ2-3,NA,TRBV6-4,NA,CASSDLADTSTDTQYF,TGTGCCAGCAGTGACCTAGCCGACACTAGCACAGATACGCAGTATTTT
TRBJ2-7,NA,TRBV4-1,NA,CASSQGGDPVLEQYF,TGCGCCAGCAGCCAGGGCGGGGACCCGGTCTTAGAGCAGTACTTC
TRBJ1-3,NA,TRBV27,NA,CASSSGYSGNTIYF,TGTGCCAGCAGTTCGGGTTACTCTGGAAACACCATATATTTT
TRBJ1-2,once,TRBV6-5,TRBD1,CASRADRAANYGYTF,TGTGCCAGCAGGGCCGACAGGGCTGCTAACTATGGCTACACCTTC
TRBJ2-3,few,TRBV7-9,NA,CASSLQGSTDTQYF,TGTGCCAGCAGCTTGCAGGGAAGCACAGATACGCAGTATTTT